This T cell receptor (beta chain) is from a study of CD8+ T cells in alopecia areata. Study in general: Treatment ran 6 to 18 months, with 6 months of follow-up afterward.

This clone was counted only a few times. Extracted RNA was reverse transcribed, and the resulting cDNA served as sequencing template. Profiled with immunoSEQ multiplex PCR; TCRdb holds only in-frame clones, not every one. The sample yields around 160,000 clones, over 45% seen once. J was trimmed by 3 bases and V by 0 bases; bases with no gene match: 3. Germline CDR1 and CDR2: MGHRA and YSYEKL. The CDR3 contains 15 residues. The gene calls are TRBV4-1 and TRBJ2-3, with 7 bases aligning to TRBD2. The source material was CD4+ T cells sorted from blood. The TCR was taken from a human donor with alopecia areata. DNA for the CDR3: TGCGCCAGCAGCCAAGAGGGGAGGGCGACAGATACGCAGTATTTT. It specifies CASSQEGRATDTQYF.